This T cell receptor (beta chain) derives from a study of T-cell memory formation after mild COVID-19. Study as a whole: Each donor largely had its own TCR clusters.

The CDR3 runs 14 residues. V lost 4 bases to trimming and J lost 8 bases; unmatched junction nucleotides: 6. Germline values: CDR1 LGHDT, CDR2 YNNKEL (reference sequence). Findings and caveats of the study: Later expanders leaned toward CD4+, whereas clones contracting from day 15 to 85 were balanced CD4/CD8.

MiXCR was run by TCRdb on the 5' RACE reads, yielding one entry per CDR3 protein. This table holds about 13,000 distinct CDR3 sequences, 15% to 20% found once. This clonotype was seen ten or more times. Its cognate antigen is unknown. The V and J genes are TRBV3-1 and TRBJ2-4; 9 bases agree with TRBD1. The sequenced sample was PBMCs or a T cell subset sorted from them (not recorded which). The clonotype originates from a man aged 18 to 29 who had mild COVID-19 (a few samples of this study predate the infection). Cell type and time point are not known. The CDR3 region is CASSRTGGADIQYF. CDR3 bases: TGTGCCAGCAGCCGAACAGGGGGCGCAGACATTCAGTACTTC.